This T cell receptor beta chain was profiled in a study of blood T cells in healthy people across ages (dated by TCRdb to between 2015 and 2016). For context, the study as a whole: Template switching captured roughly one uniquely barcoded TCR beta cDNA molecule per two T cells in model experiments. Using deep sequencing normalized with unique cDNA molecular identifiers, the study measured how TCR beta repertoire diversity changes with age. Four age groups were formed from the donors: young (average about 16 years), middle-aged (around 40), aged (over 55) and long-lived (more than 75). To avoid experimental bias, donors of different ages were randomly spread across the sequencing lanes. For two donors (one aged 18 to 29 and one aged 80 or older), the study analyzed two additional independent replicas of 1 million unique cDNA reads from the same blood draw.

Concerning this clonotype: The antigen it recognizes is unknown. Base qualities are missing; no much larger clone stands one base away.

Library preparation employed 5' RACE. The run used an Illumina HiSeq 2500. A second PCR of 7 to 11 cycles was performed with a sample-barcoded 5' primer and a J-beta primer mix. Each TCR beta cDNA molecule received a unique molecular identifier from a template-switch 5' adaptor carrying 12 random nucleotides. At least 2.5 million CDR3-containing paired-end reads were obtained from each sample. The Mint cDNA synthesis kit, primed by a TRBC-specific oligonucleotide, was used to synthesize first-strand cDNA from all RNA. Following uracil-DNA glycosylase treatment, a first 18-cycle PCR with universal primers M1SS and BC2_uni_R was performed on all cDNA. Per the original workflow: Normalization of each sample was performed by random selection of 1 million high-quality reads, each carrying a distinct molecular identifier. Reads with shared molecular identifiers were discarded instead of being binned into consensus sequences. MiTCR, run with a Q25 quality threshold and the strictest error-elimination algorithm, handled CDR3 identification, clonotype clustering and error correction. Lower-bound total TCR beta diversity was estimated with a nonparametric unseen species model using Euler transformation. TCRdb's own reprocessing of the public reads used fastp at Q25 and MiXCR and kept productive beta chains. Duplicate CDR3 protein sequences are folded into a single record with the most common DNA and genes. TCRdb's processing, not the authors' own work, is the source of the V and J calls. Here the sample has 1,100,000 or so distinct CDR3 sequences; 40% to 50% occur a single time. The ten largest make up 18% of the sample.

Broader findings and caveats from the paper: As age increased, observed TCR beta diversity per million T cells dropped in a roughly linear way, and a significant reduction was already evident by age roughly 40. There was a strong correlation between observed TCR beta diversity and the percentage of naive T cells measured by flow cytometry. Estimates of total diversity based on one million sequenced T cells were considered lower bounds and underestimates. Compared with the aged group, the long-lived group had more naive CD4+ T cells, fewer expanded clones and increased TCR diversity, a pattern suggesting age selection. Since profiling was done on bulk unsorted PBMCs, naive and antigen-experienced compartments could not be conclusively compared. Because donor CMV infection status was unknown, age-related changes in expanded clonotypes were potentially confounded.

The approximately 39 donors, aged about 6 to 95 years, were systemically healthy Caucasian individuals from Russia. About 10 milliliters of peripheral blood were collected from each donor into EDTA-treated Vacutainer tubes. Ficoll-Paque density-gradient centrifugation was used to isolate PBMCs, with at least 6.5 million obtained per sample. Total RNA was extracted from PBMCs with Trizol reagent, with at least 6 micrograms obtained per sample. Naive CD45RAhigh/CD27high T cell percentages were measured by flow cytometry on a PBMC aliquot from every donor. Sequenced material: blood. This receptor was obtained from an older woman in good health.

The DNA sequence reads TGTGCCAGCAGCCAATTGCGGGGGGATAATGAGCAGTTCTTC. It encodes CASSQLRGDNEQFF. The rearranged chain carries TRBV4-2 and TRBJ2-1, and 8 junctional nucleotides match TRBD2. Looking up the germline V gene yields CDR1 LGHNA and CDR2 YNFKEQ. The CDR3 holds 14 amino acids from the cysteine to the phenylalanine. CDR3 DNA only is kept here, 42 bases in frame from base 1. Germline trimming amounts to 2 bases on V and 7 bases on J, with 4 as the count of junction bases outside the gene matches.